A single sample is the source of the 18 T cell receptor beta chains below, sequenced in a study of blood T cell repertoires in COVID-19. Sequencing was performed with immunoSEQ multiplex PCR; in TCRdb, only in-frame clones are kept and a portion is missing. The sample lists roughly 120,000 clones; around 74% were seen once. Sample: peripheral blood. These receptors were obtained from a man older than 75 with COVID-19, enrolled during active disease.

This clone was observed a handful of times. The chain employs TRBV29-1 and TRBJ1-1; D may be TRBD1 (5 bases). The CDR3 spans 13 residues. Germline values: CDR1 SQVTM, CDR2 ANQGSEA. The V end was cut by 7 bases, the J end by 0 bases, with 12 bases between. CDR3 DNA sequence: TGCAGCGCATCGACAGTTTTGAACACTGAAGCTTTCTTT. It codes for CSASTVLNTEAFF.

The chain joins TRBV24-1 to TRBJ2-1, with D tentatively TRBD1 (5 bases). Germline CDR1 is KGHDR and CDR2 is SFDVKD. This CDR3 region has 14 residues. Trimming took off 0 bases at V and 4 bases at J, with 6 bases between the two ends. This CDR3 reads CATSDLYRYNEQFF. The CDR3 nucleotides are TGTGCCACCAGTGATTTGTACAGGTACAATGAGCAGTTCTTC.

This clone was detected a few times. The chain carries TRBV28 and TRBJ2-7; 10 bases match TRBD1. The V gene's germline CDR1 is MDHEN and CDR2 SYDVKM. The CDR3 runs 15 residues. Trimming at V came to 3 bases and at J to 2 bases, leaving 4 bases not matched to a gene. For the CDR3, the DNA is TGTGCCAGCAGTTTTGGGACAGGGGCCACCTACGAGCAGTACTTC. It codes for CASSFGTGATYEQYF.

The V call is TRBV4-2, the J call TRBJ1-5; possibly TRBD1 for D (6 bases). The CDR3 contains 16 residues. V shed 0 bases and J shed 5 bases, with 14 bases lying between them. Germline V gives CDR1 LGHNA, CDR2 YNFKEQ. The CDR3 coding sequence is TGTGCCAGCAGCCAAGAACAGGGAGGGGAGGATCAGCCCCAGCATTTT. Residues: CASSQEQGGEDQPQHF.

This clone is medium-sized in the sample. This chain uses TRBV7-2 with TRBJ1-3; D is undetermined. The CDR3 loop spans 13 amino acids. The germline V gene encodes CDR1 SGHTA and CDR2 FQGNSA. Trimming cost V 1 base and J 6 bases, with 7 bases left between them. The CDR3 here is CASSLVFLNTIYF. The DNA of the CDR3 is TGTGCCAGCAGCTTAGTTTTCCTAAACACCATATATTTT.

The V and J genes are TRBV2 and TRBJ1-2; no clear D gene. CDR3 length equals 12 residues. CDR1 is SNHLY and CDR2 is FYNNEI in the germline V gene. Trimming removed 3 bases at V and 4 bases at J, with 6 bases between. CDR3 DNA sequence: TGTGCCAGCAGTGACAGGCTCTATGGCTACACCTTC. Its translation is CASSDRLYGYTF.

This clone was recorded only once. J is TRBJ2-2 and V is TRBV13; D might be TRBD2 (7 bases). Germline V CDR1 and CDR2: PRHDT, FYEKMQ (reference sequence). Trimming pared 6 bases from V and 3 bases from J, leaving 23 bases between. The CDR3 totals 18 residues. The CDR3 DNA sequence: TGTGCCAGCAGACTAGGAGGGGGGGAACAGGGCGACACCGGGGAGCTGTTTTTT. It yields the protein CASRLGGGEQGDTGELFF.

V is TRBV7-2 and J is TRBJ2-5; D not resolved. From germline, CDR1 is SGHTA and CDR2 FQGNSA. This CDR3 comprises 14 residues. V was cut by 1 base and J by 3 bases, with 9 bases left in between. Written as DNA, the CDR3 is TGTGCCAGCAGCTTAGATTTTTCTAAAGAGACCCAGTACTTC. Translated: CASSLDFSKETQYF.

As to this clone: A junction end diverges from the germline sequence, so it may reflect a read error. This chain links TRBV28 with TRBJ2-6; maybe TRBD1 (5 bases). The V gene's germline CDR1 is MDHEN and CDR2 SYDVKM. CDR3 length: 15 amino acids. The CDR3 DNA reads as TGTGCCAGCAGTTTATTGGGGCCTGGAGCCAACGTCCTGACTTTC. Protein: CASSLLGPGANVLTF.

The chain links TRBV5-1 to TRBJ2-5; 7 positions agree with TRBD1. The J segment lost 5 bases and the V segment lost 0 bases, leaving 10 bases of the junction unmatched. The germline V gene has CDR1 SGHRS and CDR2 YFSETQ. The CDR3 covers 16 residues. CDR3 coding DNA: TGCGCCAGCAGCTTGGTCTCAGGGGGTGGGTTGGAGACCCAGTACTTC. Translating it yields CASSLVSGGGLETQYF.

The gene calls are TRBV29-1 and TRBJ2-1; 12 bases map to TRBD2. The germline V gene encodes CDR1 SQVTM and CDR2 ANQGSEA. V trimming: 4 bases; J trimming: 3 bases; junction bases outside the gene matches: 16. CDR3 size: 19 residues. The chain's CDR3 is CSVAGLAGKWGRDYNEQFF. In DNA, the CDR3 is TGCAGCGTTGCCGGACTAGCGGGGAAGTGGGGGAGGGACTACAATGAGCAGTTCTTC.

The chain carries TRBV27 and TRBJ1-2; D perhaps matches TRBD1 (5 bases). This CDR3 region has 14 residues. Trimming left V 6 bases short and J 8 bases short, with 19 bases between. The V gene's germline CDR1 is MNHEY and CDR2 SMNVEV (reference sequence). Written as DNA, the CDR3 is TGTGCCAGCAGCCCACCCGGCCAGGGCAAGGGCTACACCTTC. Amino acid sequence: CASSPPGQGKGYTF.

The chain recombines TRBV9 with TRBJ2-5; 7 nucleotides match TRBD1. With V trimmed by 0 bases and J by 5 bases, 10 bases remained unmatched. Germline assignment: CDR1 SGDLS and CDR2 YYNGEE. The CDR3 runs to 16 residues. CDR3 region: CASSVGGQDGTETQYF. CDR3 bases: TGTGCCAGCAGCGTAGGAGGACAGGACGGGACGGAGACCCAGTACTTC. Together with reference TRBV9 and TRBJ2-5, the CDR3 gives the full variable domain: DSGVTQTPKHLITATGQRVTLRCSPRSGDLSVYWYQQSLDQGLQFLIQYYNGEERAKGNILERFSAQQFPDLHSELNLSSLELGDSALYFCASSVGGQDGTETQYFGPGTRLLVL.

V usage is TRBV5-1 and J usage is TRBJ2-7; TRBD2 might be the D (5 bases). V was pared by 0 bases and J by 6 bases, with 19 bases between. The germline V gene has CDR1 SGHRS and CDR2 YFSETQ. CDR3 length: 16 amino acids. The CDR3 sequence: CASSLGGGLVVGEQYF. CDR3 DNA sequence: TGCGCCAGCAGCTTGGGAGGAGGTCTAGTAGTTGGCGAGCAGTACTTC.

This clone has at least ten counts. The V gene is TRBV19, the J gene TRBJ1-5; no reliable D call. The germline CDR1 and CDR2 sequences are LNHDA and SQIVND (reference sequence). CDR3 length: 14 residues. V was cut by 1 base and J by 3 bases, with 7 bases left in between. CDR3 sequence reads: CASSIARANQPQHF. The CDR3 bases are TGTGCCAGTAGTATAGCGAGGGCCAATCAGCCCCAGCATTTT. Using reference TRBV19 and TRBJ1-5 for the parts outside the CDR3, the full variable domain is DGGITQSPKYLFRKEGQNVTLSCEQNLNHDAMYWYRQDPGQGLRLIYYSQIVNDFQKGDIAEGYSVSREKKESFPLTVTSAQKNPTAFYLCASSIARANQPQHFGDGTRLSIL.

This clone showed up just once. The genes are TRBV4-1 and TRBJ2-1, with 9 bases matching TRBD1. Germline CDR1 reads MGHRA; CDR2 reads YSYEKL. The CDR3 has 13 amino acids. The V and J ends lost 1 base and 12 bases, in that order; junction bases with no gene match: 4. The CDR3 is CASSQAVDRGQFF. For the CDR3, the DNA is TGCGCCAGCAGCCAAGCGGTGGACAGGGGGCAGTTCTTC.

The V and J genes are TRBV29-1 and TRBJ2-7; TRBD1 matches 7 bases. J was trimmed by 0 bases and V by 6 bases; bases with no gene match: 2. Germline CDR1 SQVTM, CDR2 ANQGSEA. The CDR3 totals 12 residues. The DNA for the CDR3 is TGCAGCGTGACAGGGAGCTCCTACGAGCAGTACTTC. Amino acid sequence: CSVTGSSYEQYF.

V and J are TRBV2 and TRBJ1-4; D ambiguous. Germline-derived CDR1 and CDR2 are SNHLY and FYNNEI. This CDR3 spans 14 amino acids. The V gene lost 7 bases and the J gene lost 7 bases, with 16 bases spanning the gap. CDR3 DNA sequence: TGTGCCAGCACCCCGGGATTTACGTCTGAAAAACTGTTTTTT. As protein: CASTPGFTSEKLFF.